The TCR beta chain described here comes from a study of cytomegalovirus exposure and HLA in healthy donors. Whole-study findings and limits: As a later analysis revealed, most CMV-associated TCR beta chains appeared HLA-restricted.

Points on this clone: The antigen remains undetermined.

Primers for the PCR totalled 60 Vbeta and 13 Jbeta. Clones were sequenced by immunoSEQ multiplex PCR, and TCRdb holds only the in-frame ones, with some missing. Its listing shows about 200,000 clones. The CDR3 loop spans 13 amino acids. The J segment lost 14 bases and the V segment lost 4 bases, leaving 12 bases of the junction unmatched. Germline CDR1 and CDR2: SGHTA and FQGTGA. The chain combines TRBV7-3 with TRBJ1-2, with 8 nucleotides matching TRBD1. The sequence derives from a boy under 18 in good health and CMV-seronegative. The source material was PBMCs. The CDR3 region has the DNA TGTGCCAGCAGCTCACGGGACAGGCGCTTGAAGACCTTC. The encoded protein is CASSSRDRRLKTF.